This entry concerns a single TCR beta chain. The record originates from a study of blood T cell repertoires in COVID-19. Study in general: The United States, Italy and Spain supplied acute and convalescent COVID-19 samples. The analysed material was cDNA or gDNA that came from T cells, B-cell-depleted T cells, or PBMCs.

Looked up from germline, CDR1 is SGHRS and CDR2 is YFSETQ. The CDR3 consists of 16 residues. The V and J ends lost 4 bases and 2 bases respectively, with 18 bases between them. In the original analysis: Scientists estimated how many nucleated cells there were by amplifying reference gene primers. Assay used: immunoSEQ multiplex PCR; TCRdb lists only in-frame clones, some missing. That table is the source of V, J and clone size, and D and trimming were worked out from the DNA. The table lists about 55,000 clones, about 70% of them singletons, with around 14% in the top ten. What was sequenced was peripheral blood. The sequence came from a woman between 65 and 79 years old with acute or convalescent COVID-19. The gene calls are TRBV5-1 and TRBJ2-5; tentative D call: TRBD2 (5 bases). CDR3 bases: TGCGCCAGCAGCCCCTCGAGGGAAAACCATCAAGAGACCCAGTACTTC. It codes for CASSPSRENHQETQYF. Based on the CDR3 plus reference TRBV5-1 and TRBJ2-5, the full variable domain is KAGVTQTPRYLIKTRGQQVTLSCSPISGHRSVSWYQQTPGQGLQFLFEYFSETQRNKGNFPGRFSGRQFSNSRSEMNVSTLELGDSALYLCASSPSRENHQETQYFGPGTRLLVL.